The 29 T cell receptor beta chains reported below all come from one sample, sequenced in a study of shared clonotypes between healthy human individuals. Sequencing was performed with immunoSEQ multiplex PCR; in TCRdb, only in-frame clones are kept and a portion is missing. The data show some 800,000 clones, more than 85% seen once. Naive CD8 cells comprised CD45RO-negative, CCR7-positively selected cells, excluding terminally differentiated effector memory CD45RA+ cells. Sequencing was done on a sample of naive CD8+ T cells sorted from blood. The receptors were gathered from a young man in good health.

As to this clone: Other DNA sequences in this specimen translate into the identical CDR3. This chain connects TRBV4-1 to TRBJ2-2; 7 positions agree with TRBD1. The germline V gene encodes CDR1 MGHRA and CDR2 YSYEKL. This CDR3 comprises 15 residues. Trimming at V came to 1 base and at J to 5 bases, leaving 4 bases not matched to a gene. This chain's CDR3 is CASSQARQGTGELFF. For the CDR3, the DNA is TGCGCCAGCAGCCAAGCCCGACAGGGAACCGGGGAGCTGTTTTTT.

The chain employs TRBV27 and TRBJ2-2, with 9 bases lining up with TRBD1. The CDR3 sequence is 15 residues long. Germline loops: CDR1 MNHEY, CDR2 SMNVEV (reference sequence). V dropped 1 base and J dropped 6; count of bases not matched to a gene: 3. The CDR3 region is CASSLWTGVAGELFF. CDR3 nucleotide sequence: TGTGCCAGCAGTTTATGGACAGGGGTGGCCGGGGAGCTGTTTTTT.

This clone was detected only once. The chain recombines TRBV7-2 with TRBJ2-7, with D tentatively TRBD2 (6 bases). V was cut by 4 bases and J by 5 bases, with 18 bases left in between. The CDR3 has 15 amino acids. The germline CDR1 and CDR2 sequences are SGHTA and FQGNSA. The CDR3 DNA reads as TGTGCCAGCAGCTCCCTTCAGGGCCAGCGGGACGAGCAGTACTTC. It yields the protein CASSSLQGQRDEQYF. The full variable domain, with the rest looked up from reference TRBV7-2 and TRBJ2-7, is GAGVSQSPSNKVTEKGKDVELRCDPISGHTALYWYRQSLGQGLEFLIYFQGNSAPDKSGLPSDRFSAERTGGSVSTLTIQRTQQEDSAVYLCASSSLQGQRDEQYFGPGTRLTVT.

The chain uses TRBV29-1 and TRBJ2-7, with 8 bases fitting TRBD2. The CDR3 loop spans 17 amino acids. Per the germline V gene, CDR1 is SQVTM and CDR2 is ANQGSEA. V lost 1 base to trimming and J lost 0 bases; unmatched junction nucleotides: 11. Written as DNA, the CDR3 is TGCAGCGTTGAAGGGGGGGCTAGCGGGCCGAGCTCCTACGAGCAGTACTTC. Protein sequence: CSVEGGASGPSSYEQYF.

V usage is TRBV7-9 and J usage is TRBJ2-7; D uncertain. The CDR3 sequence is 11 residues long. Between the trimmed V and J ends, which lost 1 base and 12 bases, there was a span of 10 bases. CDR1 is SEHNR, CDR2 FQNEAQ, per germline (reference sequence). The chain's CDR3 is CASSLDDALYF. The CDR3 bases are TGTGCCAGCAGCTTAGACGACGCGTTGTACTTC. The full variable domain, in which reference TRBV7-9 and TRBJ2-7 provide the parts outside the CDR3, is DTGVSQNPRHKITKRGQNVTFRCDPISEHNRLYWYRQTLGQGPEFLTYFQNEAQLEKSRLLSDRFSAERPKGSFSTLEIQRTEQGDSAMYLCASSLDDALYFGPGTRLTVT.

The rearrangement uses TRBV10-3 and TRBJ2-7; 11 bases map to TRBD2. Germline V CDR1 and CDR2: ENHRY, SYGVKD. The ends lost 3 bases at V and 1 base at J; junction bases unmatched: 5. The CDR3 totals 16 residues. As DNA, the CDR3 is TGTGCCATCAGTGACGGGCTAGCGGGGGGATCCTACGAGCAGTACTTC. Translating it yields CAISDGLAGGSYEQYF.

The chain joins TRBV7-9 to TRBJ1-4, with TRBD1 identical over 7 bases. Germline CDR1 SEHNR, CDR2 FQNEAQ (reference sequence). V lost 5 bases to trimming and J lost 4 bases; unmatched junction nucleotides: 7. The CDR3 is made up of 15 amino acids. The CDR3 DNA follows: TGTGCCAGCAGCGCCCGACAGGGCTTTAATGAAAAACTGTTTTTT. Its translation is CASSARQGFNEKLFF. The variable domain in full, completed from reference TRBV7-9 and TRBJ1-4, reads DTGVSQNPRHKITKRGQNVTFRCDPISEHNRLYWYRQTLGQGPEFLTYFQNEAQLEKSRLLSDRFSAERPKGSFSTLEIQRTEQGDSAMYLCASSARQGFNEKLFFGSGTQLSVL.

This clone was picked up one time. The chain recombines TRBV11-2 with TRBJ2-5, with TRBD2 matching 9 bases. The CDR3 has 15 residues. CDR1 is SGHAT and CDR2 is FQNNGV in the germline V gene. After removal of 5 bases from V and 4 bases from J, the junction contained 8 bases not matched to a gene. CDR3 bases: TGTGCCAGCAGCCGAGTAGCGGGAGTGGGAGAGACCCAGTACTTC. Its protein product is CASSRVAGVGETQYF.

The J gene is TRBJ1-4, the V gene TRBV7-9; maybe TRBD1 (5 bases). CDR1 is SEHNR, CDR2 FQNEAQ, per germline (reference sequence). Trimming took 5 bases from V and 7 from J, leaving 14 bases between them. The CDR3 has 14 residues. This CDR3 reads CASSGGGSREKLFF. For the CDR3, the DNA is TGTGCCAGCAGCGGGGGAGGAAGTCGTGAAAAACTGTTTTTT.

The V and J genes are TRBV4-1 and TRBJ2-3; no firm D call. CDR1 is MGHRA, CDR2 YSYEKL, per germline. This CDR3 comprises 15 residues. The V end was cut by 3 bases, the J end by 4 bases, with 14 bases between. The CDR3 DNA reads TGCGCCAGCAGCCACACGGACGCGGCTTCAGATACGCAGTATTTT. Translated: CASSHTDAASDTQYF.

This sequence joins TRBV19 and TRBJ2-4, with TRBD2 as a possible D gene (6 bases). Germline loops: CDR1 LNHDA, CDR2 SQIVND (reference sequence). The length of the CDR3 is 19 residues. Trimming took 3 bases from V and 0 from J, leaving 21 bases between them. For the CDR3, the DNA is TGTGCCAGTAGTATTGGTGCTCGGCGGGGCATCATAGCCAAAAACATTCAGTACTTC. Its translation is CASSIGARRGIIAKNIQYF.

The sample holds one count of this clone. The V and J genes are TRBV5-1 and TRBJ2-7; D is unclear. V was clipped by 2 bases and J by 3 bases, with 12 bases between them. The CDR3 totals 14 residues. Germline lookup yields CDR1 SGHRS and CDR2 YFSETQ. The CDR3 loop is CASSLSEQYYEQYF. CDR3 coding DNA: TGCGCCAGCAGCTTAAGCGAACAGTACTACGAGCAGTACTTC.

The J gene is TRBJ1-2, the V gene TRBV9; 7 nucleotides align to TRBD1. The V segment lost 0 bases and the J segment 6 bases; nucleotides outside the gene matches: 5. Germline V gene data show CDR1 as SGDLS and CDR2 as YYNGEE. CDR3 size: 14 residues. CDR3 region: CASSVAAGGDGYTF. The CDR3 DNA sequence: TGTGCCAGCAGCGTAGCGGCAGGGGGAGATGGCTACACCTTC.

The chain employs TRBV27 and TRBJ1-5, with 7 bases identical to TRBD1. The germline gives CDR1 MNHEY, CDR2 SMNVEV (reference sequence). This CDR3 is 15 amino acids long. Trimming at V came to 7 bases and at J to 0 bases, leaving 6 bases not matched to a gene. The CDR3 sequence: CASKRQGYSNQPQHF. The CDR3 DNA reads TGTGCCAGCAAAAGACAGGGCTATAGCAATCAGCCCCAGCATTTT.

V usage is TRBV9 and J usage is TRBJ2-5; perhaps D is TRBD1 or TRBD2 (5 bases each). This CDR3 has 14 residues. V shed 3 bases and J shed 4 bases, with 13 bases lying between them. Germline CDR1 SGDLS, CDR2 YYNGEE. CDR3 residues: CASSATGTVETQYF. DNA for the CDR3: TGTGCCAGCAGCGCGACCGGGACGGTAGAGACCCAGTACTTC. Variable domain in full (rest from reference TRBV9 and TRBJ2-5): DSGVTQTPKHLITATGQRVTLRCSPRSGDLSVYWYQQSLDQGLQFLIQYYNGEERAKGNILERFSAQQFPDLHSELNLSSLELGDSALYFCASSATGTVETQYFGPGTRLLVL.

Of note for this clone: A read error is the likely source, as a far larger clone sits one nucleotide away. This sequence joins TRBV7-6 and TRBJ2-1, with 14 bases fitting TRBD2. V lost 6 bases, J lost 9 bases, and 4 bases stayed unmatched. CDR3 size: 14 residues. Germline V gene sequence: CDR1 SGHVS, CDR2 FNYEAQ. This chain's CDR3 is CASSYGTSGSEQFF. CDR3 DNA sequence: TGTGCCAGCAGTTACGGGACTAGCGGGAGTGAGCAGTTCTTC.

V usage is TRBV18 and J usage is TRBJ1-2; the D is unclear. CDR3 length: 14 amino acids. The V gene lost 1 base and the J gene lost 4 bases, with 10 bases spanning the gap. The germline V gene encodes CDR1 KGHSH and CDR2 LQKENI. CDR3 DNA sequence: TGTGCCAGCTCACCACAGGCCGATCGCTATGGCTACACCTTC. It encodes CASSPQADRYGYTF.

This chain joins TRBV19 and TRBJ1-4; unclear D gene. Trimming pared 7 bases from V and 7 bases from J, leaving 19 bases between. Germline CDR1 reads LNHDA; CDR2 reads SQIVND (reference sequence). The CDR3 extends over 15 amino acids. The CDR3 DNA sequence: TGTGCCAGTACCCAAACCCCTTATGTTGGTGAAAAACTGTTTTTT. It codes for CASTQTPYVGEKLFF.

Only one count was recorded for this clone. The chain employs TRBV12-2 and TRBJ2-5; no check of the table's D call, TRBD2, against the DNA was made. TRBV12-2 is noted as a pseudogene. The CDR3 sequence is 17 residues long. The CDR3 DNA follows: TGTGCAAGTCGCTTAGGTCTAGCGGGGACCCTTTCGGTGACCCAGTACTTC. Its translation is CASRLGLAGTLSVTQYF.

The chain is built from TRBV10-3 and TRBJ2-3; TRBD2 is a possible D gene (6 bases). CDR3 length equals 15 residues. Germline V CDR1 and CDR2: ENHRY, SYGVKD. V was trimmed by 2 bases and J by 7 bases, leaving 16 bases between them. CDR3: CAISEGPGLTNTQYF. The CDR3 nucleotides read TGTGCCATCAGTGAGGGGCCGGGACTGACAAATACGCAGTATTTT.

The J gene is TRBJ1-5, the V gene TRBV27, with no clear D. The CDR3 loop spans 14 amino acids. Germline V CDR1 and CDR2: MNHEY, SMNVEV (reference sequence). V was clipped by 2 bases and J by 5 bases, with 10 bases between them. The CDR3 region has the DNA TGTGCCAGCAGTTTAGGAGACGGGGATCAGCCCCAGCATTTT. Translated, it gives CASSLGDGDQPQHF.

The V and J genes are TRBV29-1 and TRBJ1-2, with a weak D call TRBD1 (5 bases). Per the germline V gene, CDR1 is SQVTM and CDR2 is ANQGSEA. The V and J ends lost 3 bases and 4 bases respectively, with 15 bases between them. There are 14 residues in the CDR3. Here the CDR3 reads CSVDRDGEGYGYTF. CDR3 nucleotides: TGCAGCGTTGATCGGGACGGGGAGGGCTATGGCTACACCTTC.

This chain connects TRBV29-1 to TRBJ2-1; D might be TRBD2 (6 bases). Trimming cost V 8 bases and J 5 bases, with 16 bases left between them. The CDR3 contains 13 residues. Germline values: CDR1 SQVTM, CDR2 ANQGSEA. The CDR3 DNA sequence: TGCAGCACGTTGACGGGAGTAAACAATGAGCAGTTCTTC. Residues: CSTLTGVNNEQFF.

The chain couples TRBV7-9 to TRBJ2-5, with 13 bases aligning to TRBD2. With 5 bases clipped from V and 4 bases from J, the junction kept 4 bases outside the gene matches. The CDR3 spans 15 residues. Germline V gene lookup returns CDR1 SEHNR and CDR2 FQNEAQ (reference sequence). CDR3 sequence: CASSALAGGLETQYF. CDR3 coding DNA: TGTGCCAGCAGCGCACTAGCGGGAGGGTTAGAGACCCAGTACTTC.

This chain links TRBV7-9 with TRBJ2-3, with 11 bases fitting TRBD2. Losses at the gene ends were 8 bases for V and 6 bases for J; bases not matched to a gene: 7. The germline CDR1 and CDR2 sequences are SEHNR and FQNEAQ (reference sequence). The length of the CDR3 is 14 residues. The chain's CDR3 is CASEVSGRADTQYF. The CDR3 DNA follows: TGTGCCAGCGAAGTTAGCGGGAGGGCCGATACGCAGTATTTT.

Written as DNA, the CDR3 is TGTGCCAGCAGGAACGACAGGGGCGACCCCTACGAGCAGTACTTC. Amino acid sequence: CASRNDRGDPYEQYF. The chain links TRBV6-5 to TRBJ2-7; 8 bases line up with TRBD1. J gave up 2 bases and V 6 bases, and 9 bases lay outside the gene matches. The CDR3 runs 15 residues. Per germline, CDR1 MNHEY and CDR2 SVGAGI.

CDR3 in amino acids: CASSQGVVSAEGAYEQYF. CDR3 DNA: TGCGCCAGCAGCCAAGGGGTAGTCTCCGCGGAGGGGGCCTACGAGCAGTACTTC. The chain carries TRBV4-1 and TRBJ2-7; D may be TRBD1 or TRBD2 (6 bases each). V was clipped by 1 base and J by 2 bases, with 21 bases between them. The CDR3 spans 18 residues. Looked up from germline, CDR1 is MGHRA and CDR2 is YSYEKL.

The CDR3 sequence is CASSPPGQGGTEAFF. In DNA form, the CDR3 reads TGTGCCAGCAGCCCCCCGGGACAGGGAGGAACTGAAGCTTTCTTT. This chain links TRBV11-2 with TRBJ1-1, with 9 positions matching TRBD1. CDR3 length: 15 amino acids. In germline, CDR1 is SGHAT, CDR2 FQNNGV. After removal of 5 bases from V and 5 bases from J, the junction contained 9 bases not matched to a gene.

The chain recombines TRBV5-5 with TRBJ1-3; no clear D. V was clipped by 4 bases and J by 0 bases, with 8 bases between them. The germline CDR1 and CDR2 sequences are SGHKS and YYEKEE (reference sequence). The CDR3 is 14 residues long. CDR3 nucleotide sequence: TGTGCCAGCAGCCCCCTTGGCTCTGGAAACACCATATATTTT. Its translation is CASSPLGSGNTIYF. Combining the CDR3 with reference TRBV5-5 and TRBJ1-3 gives the whole variable domain DAGVTQSPTHLIKTRGQQVTLRCSPISGHKSVSWYQQVLGQGPQFIFQYYEKEERGRGNFPDRFSARQFPNYSSELNVNALLLGDSALYLCASSPLGSGNTIYFGEGSWLTVV.